The clone carrying this T cell receptor (beta chain) has more than one count but fewer than ten. This sample is part of a study of blood T cells in healthy people across ages. A sample-barcoded 5' primer and a J-beta primer mix were used in a second PCR of roughly 7 to 11 cycles. TCRdb recomputed calls from the 5' RACE reads with MiXCR, one row per CDR3 protein. Seen here are about 780,000 distinct CDR3 sequences, about half observed once, and the top ten hold 15% to 20%. Healthy Russian Caucasian donors spanned ages about 6 to 95 years. The authors extracted at least 5 micrograms of total RNA per sample. The CDR3 totals 13 residues. The V and J ends lost 3 bases and 11 bases respectively, with 15 bases between them. CDR1 and CDR2 from the germline V gene are MGHDK and SYGVNS.

The sequenced sample consisted of blood. V and J are TRBV25-1 and TRBJ2-3; a possible D gene is TRBD2 (5 bases). This sequence was found in a man older than 75 in good health. The CDR3 region is CASSDRVGEGQYF. In DNA form, the CDR3 reads TGTGCCAGCAGTGATCGAGTGGGAGAAGGGCAGTATTTT.